Each of the 7 T cell receptor beta chains below was sequenced from the same sample in a study of T cell responses to AZD1222 COVID-19 vaccine. Using immunoSEQ multiplex PCR, the repertoire was profiled, and TCRdb retains in-frame clones only, with some absent. The sample comprises some 120,000 clones, around 94% of which are singletons, and roughly 1.6% rests with the top ten. The sequencing used peripheral blood, collected 28 days after the second AZD1222 dose. Receptors were obtained from an adult who received the AZD1222 COVID-19 vaccine.

The chain is built from TRBV29-1 and TRBJ2-3; D is undetermined. The germline V gene encodes CDR1 SQVTM and CDR2 ANQGSEA. This CDR3 contains 12 residues. CDR3 sequence: CNVVSYTDTQYF. The CDR3 region has the DNA TGCAACGTGGTGTCCTACACAGATACGCAGTATTTT.

The J gene is TRBJ1-1, the V gene TRBV24-1; the D gene is possibly TRBD1 (6 bases). Looked up from germline, CDR1 is KGHDR and CDR2 is SFDVKD. The CDR3 is 18 amino acids. V was shortened by 2 bases and J by 6 bases, with 24 bases between the two germline ends. CDR3 region: CATSDSPEGGPYSSEAFF. Here the CDR3 DNA reads TGTGCCACCAGTGATTCCCCCGAGGGGGGGCCCTACTCCTCTGAAGCTTTCTTT.

V is TRBV6-6 and J is TRBJ2-2; 8 nucleotides match TRBD2. Looked up from germline, CDR1 is MNHNY and CDR2 is SVGAGI (reference sequence). This CDR3 has 16 residues. The J segment lost 6 bases and the V segment lost 6 bases, leaving 12 bases of the junction unmatched. As DNA, the CDR3 is TGTGCCAGCAGGGTTAGCGGGATCGTTAACGCCGGGGAGCTGTTTTTT. It is translated as CASRVSGIVNAGELFF.

This chain links TRBV7-2 with TRBJ2-7, with D perhaps matching TRBD1 (7 bases). The CDR3 covers 16 residues. Germline loops: CDR1 SGHTA, CDR2 FQGNSA. V gave up 5 bases and J gave up 0 bases, with 17 bases separating them. CDR3 nucleotides: TGTGCCAGCAGCCAGGGGGTAGCGGAAAGCTCCTACGAGCAGTACTTC. This encodes CASSQGVAESSYEQYF.

This clone has a single count. V is TRBV7-3 and J is TRBJ2-7; 7 bases agree with TRBD1. This CDR3 has 13 residues. Germline loops: CDR1 SGHTA, CDR2 FQGTGA. J was trimmed by 6 bases and V by 1 base; bases with no gene match: 3. CDR3 bases: TGTGCCAGCAGCTTAAATGCAGGGGGCGAGCAGTACTTC. Amino acid sequence: CASSLNAGGEQYF.

This clone was recorded only once. V usage is TRBV19 and J usage is TRBJ1-5, with 7 nucleotides matching TRBD1. This CDR3 region has 16 residues. Germline V lookup: CDR1 LNHDA, CDR2 SQIVND (reference sequence). With 7 bases clipped from V and 2 bases from J, the junction kept 11 bases outside the gene matches. In DNA form, the CDR3 reads TGTGCCAGTACCCCAGGGGGGGGCAACGGCAATCAGCCCCAGCATTTT. Amino acids: CASTPGGGNGNQPQHF.

V usage is TRBV19 and J usage is TRBJ1-5; a possible D gene is TRBD1 (6 bases). Trimming took 5 bases from V and 10 from J, leaving 15 bases between them. This CDR3 comprises 13 residues. Looked up from germline, CDR1 is LNHDA and CDR2 is SQIVND (reference sequence). This CDR3 reads CASSEQGNSPQHF. CDR3 DNA: TGTGCCAGTAGTGAACAGGGTAACTCACCCCAGCATTTT.